This T cell receptor (beta chain) came from a study of shared clonotypes between healthy human individuals. The CDR3 loop spans 17 amino acids. V shed 5 bases and J 5 bases; nucleotides not matched to a gene: 11. Germline CDR1 is SEHNR and CDR2 is FQNEAQ (reference sequence). The authors' processing: Filtering differed since immunoSEQ provided only junctions, with no quality scores. Profiled with immunoSEQ multiplex PCR; TCRdb holds only in-frame clones, not every one. V and J calls plus clone size are reproduced from that table; the DNA served to infer D and trimming. In the table there are some 2.1 million clones, 85% to 95% of which are singletons. CD8 cells regarded as naive lacked CD45RO, were positively chosen for CCR7, and omitted terminally differentiated effector memory CD45RA+ cells.

This chain connects TRBV7-9 to TRBJ2-2, with 10 nucleotides matching TRBD1. This TCR came from a man younger than 30 in good health. Sequencing input: naive CD8+ T cells sorted from blood. This CDR3 is CASSPGQGGAATGELFF. The DNA for the CDR3 is TGTGCCAGCAGCCCAGGACAGGGGGGAGCTGCGACCGGGGAGCTGTTTTTT. The full variable domain, in which reference TRBV7-9 and TRBJ2-2 provide the parts outside the CDR3, is DTGVSQNPRHKITKRGQNVTFRCDPISEHNRLYWYRQTLGQGPEFLTYFQNEAQLEKSRLLSDRFSAERPKGSFSTLEIQRTEQGDSAMYLCASSPGQGGAATGELFFGEGSRLTVL.